The entry below describes one T cell receptor (beta chain). Its matching antigen is unknown. This sample was included in a study of T cells after yellow fever vaccination. Template switching by 5'RACE produced TCR cDNA, adding a universal primer site and UMIs. TCRdb reanalysed the 5' RACE reads using MiXCR and keeps one entry per CDR3 protein. The table records a few hundred thousand distinct CDR3 sequences, 8.7% of them present only once. CDR1 is SGHTA and CDR2 is FQGNSA in the germline V gene. The CDR3 has 15 residues. With 2 bases clipped from V and 4 bases from J, the junction kept 4 bases outside the gene matches. Study outcomes and limitations: At around 95% for CD4 and 88% for CD8, most primary-vaccination clones showed up again after the booster.

The TCR sequence derives from a man aged 18 to 30 who received the YFV17D yellow fever vaccine. This specimen was CD4+ T cells sorted from PBMCs, taken 5 days after the yellow fever booster vaccination. The genes are TRBV7-2 and TRBJ2-2; 7 nucleotides agree with TRBD2. CDR3 region: CASSLSGALTGELFF. The CDR3 DNA sequence: TGTGCCAGCAGCTTAAGCGGGGCCCTCACCGGGGAGCTGTTTTTT.